The rows below give T cell receptor beta chains drawn from one sample of a study of identical twins' blood T cells. MiXCR, run by TCRdb on the 5' RACE reads, gives a single entry per CDR3 protein. The profile shows 300,000 to 450,000 distinct CDR3 sequences, 28% of them singletons. Sequencing was done on a sample of PBMCs. All receptors derive from a woman between 18 and 50 years old in good health. Each CDR3 is given with its conserved first and last residue. Each record gives: clone size, D gene, J gene, V gene, CDR3 protein, CDR3 DNA. D genes are given only for firm matches. Clone size is not always given. Where it is, it says once, few, many or a class for expanded clones.

few NA TRBJ2-2 TRBV3-1 CASSQAGGRTGELFF TGTGCCAGCAGCCAAGCCGGGGGGCGGACCGGGGAGCTGTTTTTT
few TRBD1 TRBJ1-6 TRBV20-1 CSARGTGRTYNSPLHF TGCAGTGCTAGAGGGACAGGGAGAACCTATAATTCACCCCTCCACTTT
many NA TRBJ2-5 TRBV12-3/TRBV12-4 CASSHTTGAETQYF TGTGCCAGCAGTCATACCACAGGAGCGGAGACCCAGTACTTC
NA NA TRBJ2-5 TRBV29-1 CSVGGEETQYF TGCAGCGTAGGAGGGGAAGAGACCCAGTACTTC
few TRBD2 TRBJ2-1 TRBV27 CASSLTGTSGLNEQFF TGTGCCAGCAGTTTAACCGGGACTAGCGGACTTAATGAGCAGTTCTTC
NA TRBD2 TRBJ2-3 TRBV5-1 CASSLLAGGSTDTQYF TGCGCCAGCAGTCTTTTAGCGGGGGGGAGCACAGATACGCAGTATTTT
NA TRBD1 TRBJ1-6 TRBV29-1 CSVEDVTGNTLHF TGCAGCGTTGAAGATGTGACAGGGAATACCCTCCACTTT
NA NA TRBJ2-1 TRBV12-3/TRBV12-4 CASSPGHSRQFF TGTGCCAGCAGCCCTGGACACTCAAGGCAGTTCTTC
many NA TRBJ1-1 TRBV7-6 CASSLGWGNTEAFF TGTGCCAGCAGCTTAGGGTGGGGAAACACTGAAGCTTTCTTT
few TRBD1 TRBJ2-3 TRBV7-9 CASSLGQGLDTQYF TGTGCCAGCAGCTTGGGACAGGGATTAGATACGCAGTATTTT
many NA TRBJ2-1 TRBV27 CASSLNSYNEQFF TGTGCCAGCAGTTTAAATTCCTACAATGAGCAGTTCTTC
many NA TRBJ2-2 TRBV18 CASSPPNRPNTGELFF TGTGCCAGCTCACCACCGAATCGCCCGAACACCGGGGAGCTGTTTTTT
few NA TRBJ2-7 TRBV5-1 CASSRSQSEQYF TGCGCCAGCAGCAGAAGCCAGAGCGAGCAGTACTTC
many NA TRBJ2-1 TRBV5-1 CASSLEPQSSYNEQFF TGCGCCAGCAGCTTGGAGCCTCAGAGCTCCTACAATGAGCAGTTCTTC
NA TRBD1 TRBJ2-7 TRBV5-1 CASSIRQGNYEQYF TGCGCCAGCAGCATTCGACAGGGGAACTACGAGCAGTACTTC
few NA TRBJ1-1 TRBV9 CASSTHGGGQGEAFF TGTGCCAGCAGCACCCACGGAGGAGGGCAGGGTGAAGCTTTCTTT
NA NA TRBJ1-1 TRBV10-3 CAISEFQKNTEAFF TGTGCCATCAGTGAGTTTCAGAAGAACACTGAAGCTTTCTTT
few NA TRBJ2-2 TRBV5-1 CASSLEVLKNTGELFF TGCGCCAGCAGCTTGGAGGTACTGAAGAACACCGGGGAGCTGTTTTTT